The rows below give T cell receptor beta chains drawn from one sample of a study of T cell responses to AZD1222 COVID-19 vaccine. The repertoire was sequenced with immunoSEQ multiplex PCR; TCRdb's copy has only in-frame clones and lacks some. The sample lists roughly 130,000 clones, 80% to 90% seen once, with about 3% in the top ten. This sample comprised peripheral blood, obtained on day 0 of AZD1222 vaccination. These TCRs come from an adult in good health. CDR3s include the opening cysteine and the closing phenylalanine or tryptophan. The order of the fields is D gene, J gene, clone size, V gene, CDR3 protein, CDR3 DNA. A D gene is named only where the DNA matches it firmly. Expanded clones are given a class, and other clones once, few, many or no size at all.

D: .; J: TRBJ1-1; size: .; V: TRBV5-1; CDR3: CASTRSAGGTEAFF; DNA: TGCGCCAGCACCCGATCCGCGGGCGGCACTGAAGCTTTCTTT
D: .; J: TRBJ2-7; size: .; V: TRBV4-3; CDR3: CASSQDRTSFLYEQYF; DNA: TGCGCCAGCAGCCAAGATCGGACAAGCTTTCTTTACGAGCAGTACTTC
D: .; J: TRBJ1-3; size: .; V: TRBV19; CDR3: CASRNRVRGNTIYF; DNA: TGTGCCAGTAGGAACCGAGTGAGAGGAAACACCATATATTTT
D: .; J: TRBJ2-7; size: .; V: TRBV2; CDR3: CASRAGTLSSYEQYF; DNA: TGTGCCAGCAGGGCCGGGACATTGAGCTCCTACGAGCAGTACTTC
D: .; J: TRBJ1-1; size: .; V: TRBV12-3/TRBV12-4; CDR3: CASSSPRIGEAFF; DNA: TGTGCCAGCAGTTCCCCGCGGATCGGTGAAGCTTTCTTT
D: .; J: TRBJ2-2; size: .; V: TRBV7-8; CDR3: CASSETGPERNTGELFF; DNA: TGTGCCAGCAGTGAAACTGGGCCGGAGAGGAACACCGGGGAGCTGTTTTTT
D: .; J: TRBJ2-7; size: .; V: TRBV6-5; CDR3: CASSYRGYEQYF; DNA: TGTGCCAGCAGTTACAGGGGCTACGAGCAGTACTTC
D: TRBD2; J: TRBJ2-3; size: .; V: TRBV28; CDR3: CASSPRTSSLNTDTQYF; DNA: TGTGCCAGCAGTCCCCGGACTAGCTCCCTTAACACAGATACGCAGTATTTT
D: .; J: TRBJ2-1; size: .; V: TRBV19; CDR3: CASSIGPGFGNEQFF; DNA: TGTGCCAGTAGTATAGGGCCAGGGTTTGGCAATGAGCAGTTCTTC
D: TRBD1; J: TRBJ1-1; size: .; V: TRBV15; CDR3: CATSRRRQGGSTEAFF; DNA: TGTGCCACCAGCAGACGAAGACAGGGAGGGAGCACTGAAGCTTTCTTT
D: .; J: TRBJ2-7; size: .; V: TRBV11-2; CDR3: CASTPRGISYEQYF; DNA: TGTGCCAGCACCCCGAGGGGGATCTCCTACGAGCAGTACTTC
D: .; J: TRBJ1-1; size: .; V: TRBV30; CDR3: CAWSPARAEAFF; DNA: TGTGCCTGGAGTCCGGCGAGGGCTGAAGCTTTCTTT
D: .; J: TRBJ2-3; size: .; V: TRBV9; CDR3: CASSVDGADTQYF; DNA: TGTGCCAGCAGCGTAGACGGGGCAGATACGCAGTATTTT
D: .; J: TRBJ1-3; size: .; V: TRBV6-5; CDR3: CASSYSGRVRGNTIYF; DNA: TGTGCCAGCAGTTACTCGGGCAGGGTGCGGGGAAACACCATATATTTT
D: TRBD2; J: TRBJ2-3; size: .; V: TRBV3-1/TRBV3-2; CDR3: CASSPNRLAGGTDTQYF; DNA: TGTGCCAGCAGCCCGAATAGACTAGCGGGGGGCACAGATACGCAGTATTTT
D: .; J: TRBJ1-5; size: .; V: TRBV6-5; CDR3: CASSYDSNQPQHF; DNA: TGTGCCAGCAGTTATGACAGCAATCAGCCCCAGCATTTT
D: .; J: TRBJ2-2; size: .; V: TRBV9; CDR3: CASSVENTGELFF; DNA: TGTGCCAGCAGCGTAGAAAATACCGGGGAGCTGTTTTTT
D: TRBD2; J: TRBJ2-3; size: .; V: TRBV3-1/TRBV3-2; CDR3: CASSLHYGTRRTSTDTQYF; DNA: TGTGCCAGCAGCCTTCACTACGGGACTAGAAGGACTAGCACAGATACGCAGTATTTT
D: TRBD2; J: TRBJ2-7; size: .; V: TRBV6-2/TRBV6-3; CDR3: CASSPKGLANPSYEQYF; DNA: TGTGCCAGCAGTCCGAAGGGACTAGCGAACCCCTCCTACGAGCAGTACTTC
D: .; J: TRBJ2-5; size: .; V: TRBV9; CDR3: CASSGIEPVGPLTTGTQYF; DNA: TGTGCCAGCAGCGGAATTGAGCCCGTCGGCCCCTTAACCACGGGGACCCAGTACTTC
D: .; J: TRBJ2-7; size: .; V: TRBV27; CDR3: CASSVNSGRYEQYF; DNA: TGTGCCAGCAGCGTCAATAGCGGCCGCTACGAGCAGTACTTC
D: .; J: TRBJ2-1; size: .; V: TRBV18; CDR3: CASSPLGDEQFF; DNA: TGTGCCAGCTCCCCTCTTGGGGATGAGCAGTTCTTC
D: .; J: TRBJ2-1; size: once; V: TRBV4-3; CDR3: CASSHTTGSEQFF; DNA: TGCGCCAGCAGCCACACTACAGGAAGTGAGCAGTTCTTC
D: TRBD1; J: TRBJ1-3; size: .; V: TRBV30; CDR3: CAWSTGTVVSNTIYF; DNA: TGTGCCTGGAGTACCGGGACAGTCGTATCGAACACCATATATTTT
D: TRBD1; J: TRBJ2-7; size: .; V: TRBV29-1; CDR3: CSVSQGVRTYEQYF; DNA: TGCAGCGTTTCCCAGGGGGTCAGGACCTACGAGCAGTACTTC
D: .; J: TRBJ2-3; size: few; V: TRBV28; CDR3: CASRTGTDTQYF; DNA: TGTGCCAGCAGGACGGGAACAGATACGCAGTATTTT
D: TRBD2; J: TRBJ2-1; size: .; V: TRBV25-1; CDR3: CASTPWGSGSEQFF; DNA: TGTGCCAGCACACCCTGGGGAAGCGGGAGTGAGCAGTTCTTC
D: .; J: TRBJ2-2; size: .; V: TRBV12-3/TRBV12-4; CDR3: CASSSGSTGELFF; DNA: TGTGCCAGCAGTTCAGGGTCGACCGGGGAGCTGTTTTTT
D: .; J: TRBJ1-1; size: once; V: TRBV10-3; CDR3: CAISESWPGPSTEAFF; DNA: TGTGCCATCAGTGAGTCATGGCCGGGTCCGAGCACTGAAGCTTTCTTT
D: .; J: TRBJ1-1; size: .; V: TRBV19; CDR3: CASSIQGGRVEAFF; DNA: TGTGCCAGTAGTATCCAGGGTGGAAGGGTTGAAGCTTTCTTT
D: .; J: TRBJ1-1; size: .; V: TRBV4-3; CDR3: CASSQDTLDSGGWEAFF; DNA: TGCGCCAGCAGCCAAGATACCCTAGACAGTGGAGGGTGGGAAGCTTTCTTT
D: .; J: TRBJ2-1; size: .; V: TRBV28; CDR3: CASSLVQGNRGEQFF; DNA: TGTGCCAGCAGTTTGGTACAGGGAAATCGGGGTGAGCAGTTCTTC
D: .; J: TRBJ2-7; size: .; V: TRBV19; CDR3: CASSIAAKNYEQYF; DNA: TGTGCCAGTAGTATAGCGGCCAAGAACTACGAGCAGTACTTC